This paragraph covers one TCR beta chain sequence. Its antigen is as yet unknown. Germline loops: CDR1 SGHRS, CDR2 YFSETQ. The CDR3 extends over 16 amino acids. V shed 0 bases and J 6 bases; nucleotides not matched to a gene: 7. This entry comes from a study of T-cell memory formation after mild COVID-19. Study conclusions and caveats: In pre-infection memory, a portion of responding clones appeared, which suggested that cross-reactive memory joined.

A 5'RACE reaction primed in the constant segment made cDNA libraries of TCR alpha and TCR beta, and these carried sample barcodes and UMIs. TCRdb reprocessed the 5' RACE reads with MiXCR, giving one entry per CDR3 protein. The repertoire consists of just under 150,000 distinct CDR3 sequences, with about 19% occurring once and the leading ten covering under 2.5%. This receptor was obtained from an adult woman who had mild COVID-19 (a few samples of this study predate the infection). Cell type and time point are not known. The chain carries TRBV5-1 and TRBJ2-3, with 10 bases lining up with TRBD2. The sequenced material came from PBMCs or a T cell subset sorted from them (not recorded which). CDR3 bases: TGCGCCAGCAGCTTGGTCCTAGCGGGAGTGGCGGATACGCAGTATTTT. Translated: CASSLVLAGVADTQYF.